One and the same sample provided the 21 T cell receptor beta chains below, sequenced in a study of Ad26.COV2.S vaccination and SARS-CoV-2 variants. Assay used: immunoSEQ multiplex PCR; TCRdb lists only in-frame clones, some missing. The table includes 500,000 or so clones, roughly nine tenths detected once. The treatment here: about 20 received Ad26.COV2.S at low or high dose, single or two shots; about 5 received placebo; per-sample allocation not given. At day 63 after the first vaccine or placebo injection, samples were drawn. The sequences come from peripheral blood, collected in a trial of Ad26.COV2.S vaccine versus placebo. The receptors originated from a person aged 18 to 59 who received the Ad26.COV2.S COVID-19 vaccine or a placebo.

The chain joins TRBV19 to TRBJ1-4, with no clear D. Trimming left V 5 bases short and J 7 bases short, with 17 bases between. Germline lookup yields CDR1 LNHDA and CDR2 SQIVND (reference sequence). The CDR3 extends over 15 amino acids. CDR3 loop: CASSVDGGVGEKLFF. CDR3 sequence (DNA): TGTGCCAGTAGTGTGGACGGTGGAGTGGGTGAAAAACTGTTTTTT.

The chain couples TRBV5-4 to TRBJ1-4; D perhaps matches TRBD1 (5 bases). Germline V CDR1 and CDR2: SGHNT, YYREEE (reference sequence). The CDR3 has 14 amino acids. The V end lost 4 bases, the J end lost 7 bases, and 14 bases lay between the germline ends. The CDR3 reads CASSQDTRGEKLFF. The CDR3 DNA is TGTGCCAGCAGCCAGGACACGAGAGGTGAAAAACTGTTTTTT.

This chain links TRBV3-1 (or the pseudogene TRBV3-2) with TRBJ2-2; a possible D gene is TRBD2 (6 bases). This CDR3 has 16 amino acids. V was trimmed by 6 bases and J by 1 base, leaving 15 bases between them. The germline CDR1 and CDR2 sequences are LGHDT and YNNKEL (reference sequence). The CDR3 here is CASSDAWRGNTGELFF. CDR3 sequence (DNA): TGTGCCAGCAGTGACGCTTGGCGGGGGAACACCGGGGAGCTGTTTTTT.

The J gene is TRBJ1-3, the V gene TRBV28; no reliable D call. The CDR3 is made up of 13 amino acids. Trimming took off 8 bases at V and 4 bases at J, with 12 bases between the two ends. Germline V gene lookup returns CDR1 MDHEN and CDR2 SYDVKM. Written as DNA, the CDR3 is TGTGCCAGCTTCCGGGAGTCGGGAAACACCATATATTTT. Its translation is CASFRESGNTIYF. Full variable domain (outside the CDR3, taken from reference TRBV28 and TRBJ1-3): DVKVTQSSRYLVKRTGEKVFLECVQDMDHENMFWYRQDPGLGLRLIYFSYDVKMKEKGDIPEGYSVSREKKERFSLILESASTNQTSMYLCASFRESGNTIYFGEGSWLTVV.

V and J are TRBV28 and TRBJ1-1; possibly TRBD1 for D (6 bases). V dropped 5 bases and J dropped 3 bases, with 16 bases sitting between them. Germline CDR1 and CDR2: MDHEN and SYDVKM. The CDR3 is made up of 15 amino acids. The DNA of the CDR3 is TGTGCCAGCAGTAGGATGTACAGGGAGGACACTGAAGCTTTCTTT. Translating it yields CASSRMYREDTEAFF.

J is TRBJ2-5 and V is TRBV5-1; a weak D match, TRBD1 (5 bases). This CDR3 contains 15 residues. The V gene lost 3 bases and the J gene lost 5 bases, with 17 bases spanning the gap. Germline CDR1 is SGHRS and CDR2 is YFSETQ. CDR3: CASSSQREKGETQYF. The DNA for the CDR3 is TGCGCCAGCAGCTCACAAAGAGAAAAGGGGGAGACCCAGTACTTC.

This chain joins TRBV21-1 and TRBJ2-7; the D call TRBD2 from the table was never checked on the DNA. TRBV21-1 is a listed pseudogene. This CDR3 region has 16 residues. The CDR3 DNA reads TGTGCCAGCATCCCGGGTGGGGGGTGGAGGTCCTACGAGCAGTACTTC. It specifies CASIPGGGWRSYEQYF.

V and J are TRBV5-4 and TRBJ2-3; D is unclear. Germline V CDR1 and CDR2: SGHNT, YYREEE (reference sequence). Trimming removed 0 bases at V and 4 bases at J, with 6 bases between. CDR3 length equals 13 residues. The DNA of the CDR3 is TGTGCCAGCAGCTTGGGATACGCAGATACGCAGTATTTT. Its protein is CASSLGYADTQYF.

This clone was observed a handful of times. This rearrangement joins TRBV28 to TRBJ1-5; unclear D gene. V lost 7 bases, J lost 0 bases, and 10 bases lay in between. Germline V gene lookup returns CDR1 MDHEN and CDR2 SYDVKM. CDR3 length equals 14 residues. The CDR3 sequence: CASKASYSNQPQHF. CDR3 DNA: TGTGCCAGCAAAGCGTCGTATAGCAATCAGCCCCAGCATTTT.

This chain connects TRBV4-3 to TRBJ1-2, with D possibly being TRBD1 (5 bases). Germline CDR1 LGHNA, CDR2 YSLEER. CDR3 length: 16 amino acids. The V and J ends lost 0 bases and 3 bases respectively, with 14 bases between them. The CDR3: CASSQELAGWDYGYTF. For the CDR3, the DNA is TGCGCCAGCAGCCAAGAGTTGGCAGGGTGGGACTATGGCTACACCTTC.

The CDR3 nucleotides are TGTGCCAGCAGTTTCTTGGGCGGAGAGACCCAGTACTTC. Translation gives CASSFLGGETQYF. J is TRBJ2-5 and V is TRBV12-3 or TRBV12-4; D gene unclear. V lost 3 bases to trimming and J lost 4 bases, with 9 bases between them. The CDR3 sequence is 13 residues long.

In this sample, this clone turned up once. The chain carries TRBV7-9 and TRBJ1-2; D is uncertain. Trimming pared 2 bases from V and 7 bases from J, leaving 14 bases between. Germline V gives CDR1 SEHNR, CDR2 FQNEAQ (reference sequence). This CDR3 comprises 14 residues. DNA for the CDR3: TGTGCCAGCAGCTTACAGGTGATCTATGGTGGCTACACCTTC. Encoded protein: CASSLQVIYGGYTF.

This sequence joins TRBV18 and TRBJ1-3, with TRBD1 as a possible D gene (6 bases). Per germline, CDR1 KGHSH and CDR2 LQKENI. CDR3 length: 17 amino acids. Deletions cut 3 bases from V and 0 bases from J, with 15 bases between. As DNA, the CDR3 is TGTGCCAGCTCACCGGTACAGGGACGGTCCTCTGGAAACACCATATATTTT. It yields the protein CASSPVQGRSSGNTIYF.

The chain employs TRBV11-2 and TRBJ2-1; TRBD2 matches at 8 bases. Germline CDR1 is SGHAT and CDR2 is FQNNGV. The CDR3 is made up of 16 amino acids. V gave up 3 bases and J gave up 0 bases; unmatched junction bases: 4. The DNA of the CDR3 is TGTGCCAGCAGCTTCAGCAGCGGGAGCTCCTACAATGAGCAGTTCTTC. Its protein is CASSFSSGSSYNEQFF.

The J gene is TRBJ2-3, the V gene TRBV18; possible D gene TRBD2, 6 bases. CDR3 length equals 17 residues. The V and J ends lost 6 bases and 6 bases respectively, with 25 bases between them. Germline assignment: CDR1 KGHSH and CDR2 LQKENI. In DNA, the CDR3 is TGTGCCAGCTCTCACCTAGGGACCCCTGGGAGGATTGATACGCAGTATTTT. It translates to CASSHLGTPGRIDTQYF.

This clone showed up just once. The rearrangement uses TRBV5-1 and TRBJ1-2, with TRBD1 matching 7 bases. The junction had 15 bases not matched to a gene; V was cut back by 4 bases and J by 6 bases. Germline V gene data show CDR1 as SGHRS and CDR2 as YFSETQ. CDR3 length equals 16 residues. CDR3 sequence reads: CASSMVGGNRGDGYTF. CDR3 DNA: TGCGCCAGCAGCATGGTCGGAGGGAACAGGGGTGATGGCTACACCTTC.

This chain links TRBV9 with TRBJ1-2; D ambiguous. The CDR3 contains 14 residues. Germline V gene sequence: CDR1 SGDLS, CDR2 YYNGEE. Trimming stripped 0 bases from V and 8 bases from J, with 14 bases between. CDR3 residues: CASSVGWGSGGYTF. The CDR3 nucleotides are TGTGCCAGCAGCGTAGGATGGGGTTCGGGAGGCTACACCTTC.

This clone appeared a single time. The J gene is TRBJ2-1, the V gene TRBV7-2; D is perhaps TRBD2 (6 bases). The CDR3 is made up of 14 amino acids. CDR1 and CDR2 from the germline V gene are SGHTA and FQGNSA. V was trimmed by 3 bases and J by 8 bases, leaving 14 bases between them. The CDR3 nucleotides read TGTGCCAGCAGCTTCCAAAGGGACTTTTATGAGCAGTTCTTC. This encodes CASSFQRDFYEQFF.

The V and J genes are TRBV19 and TRBJ2-3; TRBD1 agrees at 8 bases. Losses at the gene ends were 5 bases for V and 6 bases for J; bases not matched to a gene: 7. The CDR3 extends over 14 amino acids. CDR1 LNHDA and CDR2 SQIVND come from the germline V gene (reference sequence). The CDR3 sequence is CASSPPGGVDTQYF. The CDR3 nucleotides read TGTGCCAGTAGTCCTCCAGGGGGCGTTGATACGCAGTATTTT.

Ten or more counts support this clone. This chain joins TRBV15 and TRBJ1-6; TRBD1 matches 7 bases. V was pared by 0 bases and J by 6 bases, with 5 bases of the junction left unmatched. CDR3 size: 16 residues. The V gene's germline CDR1 is LNHNV and CDR2 YYDKDF (reference sequence). The CDR3 DNA reads TGTGCCACCAGCAGAGAGCGACAGGGACCTAATTCACCCCTCCACTTT. It yields the protein CATSRERQGPNSPLHF.

The chain combines TRBV19 with TRBJ2-2, with 8 bases fitting TRBD1. J was trimmed by 0 bases and V by 3 bases; bases with no gene match: 12. Germline CDR1 LNHDA, CDR2 SQIVND (reference sequence). The CDR3 covers 19 residues. The CDR3 loop is CASSMGAGGESANTGELFF. As DNA, the CDR3 is TGTGCCAGTAGTATGGGGGCAGGGGGCGAATCCGCGAACACCGGGGAGCTGTTTTTT.